This T cell receptor beta chain was sequenced during a study of early T cells in non-severe SARS-CoV-2 infection. At the level of the study: Chains from this unsorted whole-blood bulk RNA could not be paired.

Unique molecular identifiers tagged individual cDNA molecules. TCRdb analysed the 5' RACE reads with MiXCR anew, one entry per CDR3 protein. Among around 80,000 distinct CDR3 sequences listed, more than 9% were seen once. In regard to this clonotype: The antigen is undetermined.

Germline V gene lookup returns CDR1 MDHEN and CDR2 SYDVKM. Trimming took off 6 bases at V and 5 bases at J, with 16 bases between the two ends. This CDR3 has 14 amino acids. Study-wide results and caveats: There was a bias toward anti-spike CD8 responses in VDJdb matching, which missed private and CD4 specificities.

The specimen comprised whole blood, sampled at baseline. The TCR sequence derives from an adult who was a healthcare worker with PCR-confirmed SARS-CoV-2 infection or an uninfected control (not recorded which). The J gene is TRBJ2-5, the V gene TRBV28, with a tentative D call TRBD2 (5 bases). The DNA of the CDR3 is TGTGCCAGCAGCCAATTCCCGAGGGTGGAGACCCAGTACTTC. Its protein is CASSQFPRVETQYF.